This TCR beta chain originates from a study of CD8 T cells in Susac syndrome. Study-wide results and limits: The number of Susac-specific public clones found was approximately 17 in total CD8+ repertoires and 4 to 6 in CD8+ TEMRA repertoires.

In the case of this clonotype: Its antigen remains unidentified.

Random hexamers were used to reverse transcribe about 0.45 to 1 ug of RNA. Via MiXCR, TCRdb re-called the immunoSEQ multiplex PCR reads, giving one row per CDR3 protein. The sample includes under 200,000 distinct CDR3 sequences, roughly 94% of them seen just once. The receptor was derived from a human donor with Susac syndrome. The sample taken for sequencing was CD8+ T cells from PBMCs.

The CDR3 spells CASSTLETYSTDTQYF. The CDR3 DNA is TGTGCCAGCAGTACTTTGGAGACTTACAGCACAGATACGCAGTATTTT. V usage is TRBV27 and J usage is TRBJ2-3; D unresolved. V was shortened by 5 bases and J by 0 bases, with 15 bases between the two germline ends. The CDR3 is made up of 16 amino acids. Germline V gene lookup returns CDR1 MNHEY and CDR2 SMNVEV (reference sequence).